This TCR beta chain was captured by sequencing in a study of CD8 T cells in ankylosing spondylitis. Quantitative barcoded 5'-RACE was used to prepare TCR beta libraries. Using its own MiXCR run on the 5' RACE reads, TCRdb lists one record per CDR3 protein. The sample yields 380,000 or so distinct CDR3 sequences, 20% seen once. Study-level results: Characteristic, it appeared, of ankylosing spondylitis blood was a TCR beta motif of fewer than 10 highly homologous variants.

V was pared by 2 bases and J by 2 bases, with 7 bases of the junction left unmatched. From germline, CDR1 is SGHDT and CDR2 YYEEEE. The CDR3 runs 16 residues. On this clonotype: Its antigen is undetermined.

Sequencing used blood, either unsorted or a sorted T cell fraction (not recorded which). The TCR was taken from a male donor with ankylosing spondylitis or in good health (not recorded which). V and J are TRBV5-6 and TRBJ2-1, with TRBD1 matching 7 bases. CDR3 sequence (DNA): TGTGCCAGCAGCTTCCCGGACAGGTTGACCTACAATGAGCAGTTCTTC. Protein product: CASSFPDRLTYNEQFF. The full variable domain, completed using reference TRBV5-6 and TRBJ2-1, is DAGVTQSPTHLIKTRGQQVTLRCSPKSGHDTVSWYQQALGQGPQFIFQYYEEEERQRGNFPDRFSGHQFPNYSSELNVNALLLGDSALYLCASSFPDRLTYNEQFFGPGTRLTVL.